This T cell receptor beta chain emerged from a study of response to subunit inactivated influenza vaccine. The CDR3 contains 17 residues. V lost 3 bases to trimming and J lost 6 bases; unmatched junction nucleotides: 8. Looked up from germline, CDR1 is LNHNV and CDR2 is YYDKDF (reference sequence). Findings and caveats of the study: Authors proposed each seasonal influenza vaccination draws in few new T cells.

TCRdb re-analysed the RT-PCR reads in MiXCR, keeping a single row per CDR3 protein. There are about half a million distinct CDR3 sequences in the sample; 6.5% to 8% occur only once, and 10% to 15% lies in the top ten. The sample holds many counts of this clonotype. Its antigen is unidentified. The clonotype originates from a man aged 50-75 years who received an inactivated influenza vaccine. The V gene is TRBV15, the J gene TRBJ2-1; 13 bases are a match to TRBD2. Sequencing was performed on PBMCs from blood, taken about 24 months after vaccination. In DNA form, the CDR3 reads TGTGCCACCAGCAGCTCAAGACTAGCGGGGGGCCTCAATGAGCAGTTCTTC. Translated: CATSSSRLAGGLNEQFF.